These 14 T cell receptor beta chains were all obtained from the same sample, sequenced in a study of siplizumab effects on memory and regulatory T cells. The table came from immunoSEQ multiplex PCR; TCRdb's copy has only in-frame clones and leaves some out. The sample lists some 88,000 clones, 85% to 90% occurring once. Sequencing used CD4+ T cells sorted from blood. The receptor set was obtained from a human donor in good health.

The chain is built from TRBV27 and TRBJ1-6, with TRBD1 matching 8 bases. Germline assignment: CDR1 MNHEY and CDR2 SMNVEV (reference sequence). The CDR3 runs 15 residues. Trimming removed 6 bases from V and 6 bases from J; junction bases left unmatched: 7. CDR3 amino acids: CASRLRGQVNSPLHF. The DNA of the CDR3 is TGTGCCAGCAGGCTCCGGGGACAGGTTAATTCACCCCTCCACTTT.

The V call is TRBV4-1, the J call TRBJ1-1, with a tentative D call TRBD1 (5 bases). V was trimmed by 4 bases and J by 1 base, leaving 19 bases between them. The germline V gene has CDR1 MGHRA and CDR2 YSYEKL. This CDR3 has 17 residues. CDR3 residues: CASSRLDRTQGNTEAFF. The CDR3 region has the DNA TGCGCCAGCAGCCGCCTAGACCGGACCCAGGGGAACACTGAAGCTTTCTTT.

CDR3 nucleotides: TGTGCCAGCAGGTTGGGACTAGCGGGTCTTTCATACGAGCAGTACTTC. It encodes CASRLGLAGLSYEQYF. The chain uses TRBV2 and TRBJ2-7; TRBD2 aligns across 12 bases. V gave up 6 bases and J gave up 4 bases; unmatched junction bases: 10. The CDR3 consists of 16 residues. CDR1 is SNHLY and CDR2 is FYNNEI in the germline V gene.

As concerns this clone: Its ends do not fully match the called genes, so a read error is possible. This chain joins TRBV7-9 and TRBJ2-3; TRBD2 matches at 9 bases. The CDR3 runs to 14 residues. CDR1 is SEHNR, CDR2 FQNEAQ, per germline (reference sequence). As DNA, the CDR3 is TGTGCCAGCAGCACTGGGACTAGCATAGATACGCAGTATTTT. It translates to CASSTGTSIDTQYF.

The gene calls are TRBV19 and TRBJ2-7, with 10 nucleotides matching TRBD2. CDR3 length: 15 residues. Trimming cost V 4 bases and J 2 bases; bases outside gene matches: 5. The germline CDR1 and CDR2 sequences are LNHDA and SQIVND (reference sequence). CDR3 coding DNA: TGTGCCAGTAGTAGGGGACTAGCGTTGGCCTACGAGCAGTACTTC. Its translation is CASSRGLALAYEQYF. Drawing the rest from reference TRBV19 and TRBJ2-7, the complete variable domain is DGGITQSPKYLFRKEGQNVTLSCEQNLNHDAMYWYRQDPGQGLRLIYYSQIVNDFQKGDIAEGYSVSREKKESFPLTVTSAQKNPTAFYLCASSRGLALAYEQYFGPGTRLTVT.

J is TRBJ1-5 and V is TRBV23-1; D might be TRBD1 (5 bases). TRBV23-1 is placed among ORFs of uncertain function. The V end was cut by 0 bases, the J end by 0 bases, with 18 bases between. The CDR3 runs to 19 residues. CDR3 protein: CASSQSRDSRTDSNQPQHF. DNA for the CDR3: TGCGCCAGCAGTCAATCTCGCGACAGCCGGACGGATAGCAATCAGCCCCAGCATTTT.

The chain combines TRBV5-5 with TRBJ1-2, with D perhaps matching TRBD1 (5 bases). This CDR3 spans 15 amino acids. Germline V lookup: CDR1 SGHKS, CDR2 YYEKEE (reference sequence). Deletions cut 0 bases from V and 4 bases from J, with 13 bases between. The CDR3 DNA sequence: TGTGCCAGCAGCTTGGCCGGCAGGGACCGCTATGGCTACACCTTC. This gives the protein CASSLAGRDRYGYTF.

The chain combines TRBV28 with TRBJ1-3, with no clear D. CDR3 length equals 16 residues. The V and J ends lost 1 base and 0 bases respectively, with 10 bases between them. Germline V CDR1 and CDR2: MDHEN, SYDVKM. CDR3 sequence: CASSLLDGNSGNTIYF. The CDR3 DNA reads as TGTGCCAGCAGTTTATTGGACGGAAACTCTGGAAACACCATATATTTT. The full variable domain, completed using reference TRBV28 and TRBJ1-3, is DVKVTQSSRYLVKRTGEKVFLECVQDMDHENMFWYRQDPGLGLRLIYFSYDVKMKEKGDIPEGYSVSREKKERFSLILESASTNQTSMYLCASSLLDGNSGNTIYFGEGSWLTVV.

The chain combines TRBV19 with TRBJ2-2; D not certain. Germline loops: CDR1 LNHDA, CDR2 SQIVND (reference sequence). This CDR3 region has 15 residues. V was cut by 5 bases and J by 5 bases, with 15 bases left in between. CDR3 DNA: TGTGCCAGTAGTCTTGGCTGGGATCCGACCGGGGAGCTGTTTTTT. Translated, it gives CASSLGWDPTGELFF.

The chain has TRBV18 and TRBJ2-3; D gene ambiguous. The germline CDR1 and CDR2 sequences are KGHSH and LQKENI. The CDR3 consists of 17 residues. Trimming pared 3 bases from V and 0 bases from J, leaving 16 bases between. Here the CDR3 reads CASSPMDGSPSTDTQYF. CDR3 in DNA: TGTGCCAGCTCACCGATGGACGGTAGTCCGAGCACAGATACGCAGTATTTT.

The CDR3 reads CASSRAYTGELFF. CDR3 DNA: TGTGCCTCCTCAAGGGCCTACACCGGGGAGCTGTTTTTT. The chain uses TRBV30 and TRBJ2-2, with unresolved D. Germline V CDR1 and CDR2: GTSNPN, SVGIG (reference sequence). The V and J ends lost 7 bases and 3 bases respectively, with 12 bases between them. This CDR3 has 13 amino acids.

This chain joins TRBV7-3 and TRBJ2-1, with 14 bases identical to TRBD2. Germline V gives CDR1 SGHTA, CDR2 FQGTGA. The CDR3 runs 17 residues. V lost 1 base, J lost 7 bases, and 6 bases stayed unmatched. The CDR3 region has the DNA TGTGCCAGCAGCTTAAAAGGGGGACTAGCGGGAGCGAATGAGCAGTTCTTC. Its protein is CASSLKGGLAGANEQFF.

The chain couples TRBV5-6 to TRBJ2-1, with a tentative D call TRBD1 (5 bases). The CDR3 consists of 12 residues. V lost 4 bases, J lost 10 bases, and 12 bases lay in between. CDR1 is SGHDT and CDR2 is YYEEEE in the germline V gene. The CDR3 loop is CASSPRSGEQFF. The CDR3 region has the DNA TGTGCCAGCAGCCCACGGTCAGGGGAGCAGTTCTTC.

The chain uses TRBV6-6 and TRBJ2-1; perhaps TRBD2 as D (6 bases). Trimming left V 5 bases short and J 9 bases short, with 8 bases between. The CDR3 spans 11 residues. Germline CDR1 is MNHNY and CDR2 is SVGAGI (reference sequence). The CDR3 DNA reads TGTGCCAGCAGTAAAGCGGGTGAGCAGTTCTTC. This translates into CASSKAGEQFF.